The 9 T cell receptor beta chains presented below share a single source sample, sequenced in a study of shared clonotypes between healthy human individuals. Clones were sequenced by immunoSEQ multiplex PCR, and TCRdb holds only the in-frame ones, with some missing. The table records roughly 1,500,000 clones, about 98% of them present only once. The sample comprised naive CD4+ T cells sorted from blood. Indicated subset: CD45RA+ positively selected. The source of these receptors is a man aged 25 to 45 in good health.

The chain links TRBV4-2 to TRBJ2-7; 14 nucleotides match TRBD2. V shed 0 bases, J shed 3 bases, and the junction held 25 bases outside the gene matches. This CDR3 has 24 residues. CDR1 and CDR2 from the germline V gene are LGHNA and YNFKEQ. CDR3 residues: CASSQDLGTSGRLAVPETNYEQYF. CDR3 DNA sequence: TGTGCCAGCAGCCAAGATCTAGGGACTAGCGGGAGATTAGCGGTTCCTGAGACCAACTACGAGCAGTACTTC.

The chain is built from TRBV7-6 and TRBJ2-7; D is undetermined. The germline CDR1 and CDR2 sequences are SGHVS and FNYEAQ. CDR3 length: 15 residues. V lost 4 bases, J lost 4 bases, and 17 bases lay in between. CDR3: CASSSPFGRAYEQYF. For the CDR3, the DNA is TGTGCCAGCAGCTCGCCCTTCGGACGAGCTTACGAGCAGTACTTC.

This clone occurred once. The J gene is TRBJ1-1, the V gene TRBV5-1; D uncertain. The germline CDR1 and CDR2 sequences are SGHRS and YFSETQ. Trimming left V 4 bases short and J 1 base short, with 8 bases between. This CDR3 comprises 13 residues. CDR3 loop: CASSTDPNTEAFF. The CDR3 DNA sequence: TGCGCCAGCAGCACCGACCCGAACACTGAAGCTTTCTTT.

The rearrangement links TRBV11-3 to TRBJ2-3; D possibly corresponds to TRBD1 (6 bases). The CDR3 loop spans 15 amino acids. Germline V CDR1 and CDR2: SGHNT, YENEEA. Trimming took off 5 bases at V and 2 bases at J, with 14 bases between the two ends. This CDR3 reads CASSDRDTSTDTQYF. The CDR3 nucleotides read TGTGCCAGCAGCGACCGGGACACTTCCACAGATACGCAGTATTTT.

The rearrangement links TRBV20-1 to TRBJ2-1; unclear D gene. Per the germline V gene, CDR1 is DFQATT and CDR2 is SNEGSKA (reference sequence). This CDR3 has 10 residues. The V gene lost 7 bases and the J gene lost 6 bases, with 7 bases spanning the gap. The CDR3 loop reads CSGVGNEQFF. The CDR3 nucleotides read TGCAGTGGAGTTGGCAATGAGCAGTTCTTC.

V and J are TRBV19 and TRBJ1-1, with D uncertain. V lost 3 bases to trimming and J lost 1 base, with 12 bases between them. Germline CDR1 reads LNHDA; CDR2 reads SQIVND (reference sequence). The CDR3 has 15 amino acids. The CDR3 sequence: CASSMTARANTEAFF. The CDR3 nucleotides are TGTGCCAGTAGTATGACGGCGAGGGCGAACACTGAAGCTTTCTTT. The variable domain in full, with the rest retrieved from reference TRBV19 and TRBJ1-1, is DGGITQSPKYLFRKEGQNVTLSCEQNLNHDAMYWYRQDPGQGLRLIYYSQIVNDFQKGDIAEGYSVSREKKESFPLTVTSAQKNPTAFYLCASSMTARANTEAFFGQGTRLTVV.

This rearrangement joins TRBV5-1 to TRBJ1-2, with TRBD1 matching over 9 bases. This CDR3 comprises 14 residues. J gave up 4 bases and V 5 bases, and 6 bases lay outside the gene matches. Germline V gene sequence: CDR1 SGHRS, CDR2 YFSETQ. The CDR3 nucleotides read TGCGCCAGCAGACCGGGACAGGGATCCTATGGCTACACCTTC. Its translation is CASRPGQGSYGYTF. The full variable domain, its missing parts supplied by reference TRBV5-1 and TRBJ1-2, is KAGVTQTPRYLIKTRGQQVTLSCSPISGHRSVSWYQQTPGQGLQFLFEYFSETQRNKGNFPGRFSGRQFSNSRSEMNVSTLELGDSALYLCASRPGQGSYGYTFGSGTRLTVV.

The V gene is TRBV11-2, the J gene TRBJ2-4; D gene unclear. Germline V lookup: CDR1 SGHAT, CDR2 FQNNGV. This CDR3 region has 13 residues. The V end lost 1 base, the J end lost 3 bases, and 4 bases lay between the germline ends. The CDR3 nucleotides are TGTGCCAGCAGCTTAGCAGACAAAAACATTCAGTACTTC. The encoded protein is CASSLADKNIQYF.

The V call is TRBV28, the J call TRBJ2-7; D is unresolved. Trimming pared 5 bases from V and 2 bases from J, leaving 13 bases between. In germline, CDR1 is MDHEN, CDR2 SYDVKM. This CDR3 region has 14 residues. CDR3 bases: TGTGCCAGCAGTATCACAGTGTACCCCTACGAGCAGTACTTC. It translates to CASSITVYPYEQYF.